The rows below give T cell receptor beta chains drawn from one sample of a study of blood T cell repertoires in COVID-19. The assay was immunoSEQ multiplex PCR, and TCRdb's table has in-frame clones only and misses some. This repertoire shows 40,000 to 55,000 clones, around 90% found once; its top ten account for around a tenth. Sequences were obtained from peripheral blood. Source of these receptors: a man in his forties or fifties with active COVID-19. Each CDR3 is given without its conserved first and last residue. Fields, in order: V gene, J gene, CDR3 protein.

V: TRBV25-1
J: TRBJ1-5
CDR3: ASSDSHRGDQPQH

V: TRBV4-3
J: TRBJ2-4
CDR3: ASSQETVTKNIQY

V: TRBV28
J: TRBJ1-4
CDR3: ASSAPGQGGEKLF

V: TRBV5-6
J: TRBJ2-3
CDR3: ASSPGGSLTDTQY

V: TRBV27
J: TRBJ1-2
CDR3: ASRGDPNYGYT

V: TRBV11-3
J: TRBJ1-1
CDR3: ASSFGAGPNTEAF

V: TRBV5-3
J: TRBJ2-5
CDR3: ARSGKGQETQY

V: TRBV6-2/TRBV6-3
J: TRBJ2-1
CDR3: ASSYWGVQGNEQF

V: TRBV7-6
J: TRBJ2-7
CDR3: ASSLLAGQAPTRQY

V: TRBV7-2
J: TRBJ2-5
CDR3: ASSFGHLGGETQY

V: TRBV5-1
J: TRBJ2-1
CDR3: ASSLKSEVDEQF

V: TRBV4-1
J: TRBJ2-7
CDR3: ASSQTGVGVDEQY

V: TRBV24-1
J: TRBJ1-5
CDR3: ATSDLTGYQPQH

V: TRBV7-3
J: TRBJ2-7
CDR3: ASSFGPGPGDEQY

V: TRBV2
J: TRBJ2-7
CDR3: ASSSRKNSYEQY

V: TRBV6-1
J: TRBJ1-5
CDR3: ASSETKGQPQH

V: TRBV5-5
J: TRBJ2-7
CDR3: ASRHPDTAGTEDGQQY

V: TRBV28
J: TRBJ1-1
CDR3: ASSGAGTGSSEAF

V: TRBV4-2
J: TRBJ1-2
CDR3: ASSQGRDGYT

V: TRBV6-5
J: TRBJ1-2
CDR3: ASSYSGQWDYGYT

V: TRBV7-9
J: TRBJ2-5
CDR3: ASSGRIQETQY

V: TRBV19
J: TRBJ1-3
CDR3: ASSIGSSGNTIY

V: TRBV12-5
J: TRBJ2-3
CDR3: ASGLDGAHTQY

V: TRBV30
J: TRBJ1-6
CDR3: AWKEGKARFYNSPLH

V: TRBV25-1
J: TRBJ1-4
CDR3: ASSGTGKKLF

V: TRBV24-1
J: TRBJ2-1
CDR3: ATSVEGTVHNEQF

V: TRBV6-5
J: TRBJ1-2
CDR3: ASGPDYGYT

V: TRBV25-1
J: TRBJ1-1
CDR3: ASSKPGTGSGVAF

V: TRBV18
J: TRBJ2-7
CDR3: ASSPPPSFEQY

V: TRBV27
J: TRBJ2-7
CDR3: ASRPDFGSSYEQY

V: TRBV7-9
J: TRBJ2-2
CDR3: ASSWGGGSVTGELF

V: TRBV5-4
J: TRBJ1-3
CDR3: ASSTDGNTIY

V: TRBV15
J: TRBJ2-3
CDR3: ATSRRLAGSTDTQY

V: TRBV7-8
J: TRBJ2-1
CDR3: ASSRLAGVYNEQF

V: TRBV5-4
J: TRBJ2-5
CDR3: ASSFGGAKEKTQY

V: TRBV19
J: TRBJ1-5
CDR3: ASSWGTYDQPQH

V: TRBV7-3
J: TRBJ2-3
CDR3: ASSPDRSSTDTQY

V: TRBV7-3
J: TRBJ1-1
CDR3: ASSLSTGGTTEAF

V: TRBV18
J: TRBJ2-3
CDR3: ASSPQSRLAADTQY

V: TRBV21-1
J: TRBJ2-7
CDR3: ASSKPI

V: TRBV4-1
J: TRBJ2-7
CDR3: ASSPGLAVSYEQY

V: TRBV21-1
J: TRBJ2-7
CDR3: ASSGLVTQPPPTGEQY

V: TRBV18
J: TRBJ2-1
CDR3: ASSPLGLAGEYNEQF

V: TRBV6-4
J: TRBJ2-4
CDR3: ASSSGGIKNIQY

V: TRBV5-1
J: TRBJ2-7
CDR3: ASSLELRDYEQY

V: TRBV6-6
J: TRBJ1-1
CDR3: ASSYEGGLNTEAF

V: TRBV6-5
J: TRBJ2-7
CDR3: ASSRLDGSYEQY

V: TRBV19
J: TRBJ2-5
CDR3: ASNPNVGAGEETQY

V: TRBV5-1
J: TRBJ2-7
CDR3: ASSLDGTWSYEQY

V: TRBV5-1
J: TRBJ2-5
CDR3: ASTRGGLAGDQTQY

V: TRBV15
J: TRBJ2-1
CDR3: ATSRPIAGAWDEQF

V: TRBV3-1/TRBV3-2
J: TRBJ2-7
CDR3: ASSQDPARASEEQY

V: TRBV7-9
J: TRBJ2-3
CDR3: ASSLGDRGIRDTQY

V: TRBV3-1/TRBV3-2
J: TRBJ1-6
CDR3: ASSQTGEDSPLH